This record covers a single T cell receptor (beta chain). Per the original data handling: From reference gene primer amplification, estimates of nucleated cell counts were derived. Repertoires were generated with immunoSEQ multiplex PCR, while TCRdb's copy carries only in-frame clones and drops some. Clonal size and the V and J genes are those of that table, whereas D and trimming came from the DNA. The sample holds about 44,000 clones, approximately 79% seen once. This sample is part of a study of blood T cell repertoires in COVID-19. The CDR3 totals 11 residues. The germline V gene has CDR1 SQVTM and CDR2 ANQGSEA. With 2 bases removed from V and 6 bases from J, the gap between germline ends came to 5 bases.

The origin of this receptor is a human donor in a cohort sampled during active COVID-19. The sequenced sample was peripheral blood. The chain carries TRBV29-1 and TRBJ2-1; possible D gene TRBD1, 5 bases. CDR3 region: CSVERGNEQFF. CDR3 nucleotide sequence: TGCAGCGTTGAAAGGGGCAATGAGCAGTTCTTC.